This T cell receptor beta chain derives from a study of blood T cell repertoires in COVID-19. Overall study context: Samples taken during acute and convalescent COVID-19 were collected in the United States, Italy and Spain. The cDNA or gDNA used as material had been derived from T cells, B-cell-depleted T cells, or PBMCs.

In the authors' methods: Amplification with reference gene primers provided the estimates of nucleated cell counts. Sequencing used immunoSEQ multiplex PCR; TCRdb keeps in-frame clones, though not all of them. Clone size and V and J calls were adopted from that table, with D and trimming inferred from the DNA. This sample has tens of thousands of clones, with less than 90% found just once. This CDR3 comprises 14 residues. V lost 4 bases and J 0 bases, leaving 10 bases between the germline ends. Germline values: CDR1 MDHEN, CDR2 SYDVKM. This chain joins TRBV28 and TRBJ2-7, with D tentatively TRBD1 (6 bases). The origin of this receptor is a man aged 45-65 years with acute or convalescent COVID-19. Material for sequencing was peripheral blood. This CDR3 reads CASSSTGTSYEQYF. The CDR3 nucleotides are TGTGCCAGCAGTTCCACAGGGACCTCCTACGAGCAGTACTTC.